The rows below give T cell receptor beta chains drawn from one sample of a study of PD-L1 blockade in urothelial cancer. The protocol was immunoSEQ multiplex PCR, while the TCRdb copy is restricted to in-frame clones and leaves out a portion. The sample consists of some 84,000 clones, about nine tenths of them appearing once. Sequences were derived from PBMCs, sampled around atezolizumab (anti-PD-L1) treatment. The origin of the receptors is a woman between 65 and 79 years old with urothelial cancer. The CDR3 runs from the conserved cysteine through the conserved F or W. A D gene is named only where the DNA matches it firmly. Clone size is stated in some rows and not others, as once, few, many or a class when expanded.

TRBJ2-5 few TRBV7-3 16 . CASSLRCLNEQETQYF TGTGCCAGCAGCTTAAGGTGCCTGAACGAGCAAGAGACCCAGTACTTC
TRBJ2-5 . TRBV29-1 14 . CSVEPQARLGTQYF TGCAGCGTGGAACCACAGGCCCGGTTGGGGACCCAGTACTTC
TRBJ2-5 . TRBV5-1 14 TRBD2 CASSNRDYKETQYF TGCGCCAGCAGCAACCGGGACTACAAAGAGACCCAGTACTTC
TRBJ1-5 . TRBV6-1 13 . CASSETGIQPQHF TGTGCCAGCAGTGAGACAGGTATTCAGCCCCAGCATTTT
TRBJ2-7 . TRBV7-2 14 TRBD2 CASSTTSGGLEQYF TGTGCCAGCAGCACAACTAGCGGGGGGCTCGAGCAGTACTTC
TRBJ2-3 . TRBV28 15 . CASSYPGTSTDTQYF TGTGCCAGCAGTTACCCAGGTACTAGCACAGATACGCAGTATTTT
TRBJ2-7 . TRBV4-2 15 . CASSQVTGSSYEQYF TGTGCCAGCAGCCAAGTAACAGGGAGCTCCTACGAGCAGTACTTC
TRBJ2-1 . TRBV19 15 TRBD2 CASSILAGVGNEQFF TGTGCCAGTAGTATTCTAGCGGGAGTGGGCAATGAGCAGTTCTTC
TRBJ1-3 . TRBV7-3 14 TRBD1 CASSFQGRGNTIYF TGTGCCAGCAGCTTCCAGGGCAGGGGGAACACCATATATTTT
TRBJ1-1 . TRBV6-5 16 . CASSYSSTGSDTEAFF TGTGCCAGCAGTTACTCCTCAACAGGGTCGGACACTGAAGCTTTCTTT
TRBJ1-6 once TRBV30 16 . CAWSGRPGAGNSPLHF TGTGCCTGGAGTGGCCGCCCCGGGGCGGGGAATTCACCCCTCCACTTT
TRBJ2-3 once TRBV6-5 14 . CASSYSRDTDTQYF TGTGCCAGCAGTTACTCCAGGGACACAGATACGCAGTATTTT
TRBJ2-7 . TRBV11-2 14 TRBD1 CASSTRQGPYEQYF TGTGCCAGCAGCACTCGACAGGGCCCCTACGAGCAGTACTTC
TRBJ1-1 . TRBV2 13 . CASSEGLNTEAFF TGTGCCAGCAGTGAGGGGCTGAACACTGAAGCTTTCTTT